The entry that follows covers one TCR beta chain sequence. The antigen is unknown. Trimming cost V 6 bases and J 4 bases; bases outside gene matches: 2. The CDR3 sequence is 13 residues long. Germline CDR1 and CDR2: SGHTA and FQGTGA. This record belongs to a study of T cells after posttransplantation cyclophosphamide. Findings of the study overall: Donor CD8+ memory clones often dominated recipient blood repertoires at later times.

Methotrexate plus calcineurin inhibitor accompanied controls' myeloablative marrow transplants; sampling was 1 year later. Data came from immunoSEQ multiplex PCR; TCRdb stores just in-frame clones and leaves some out. The sample shows 21,000 or so clones, about 86% of them seen only once. The input for sequencing was PBMCs, taken approximately 360 days after allogeneic stem cell transplant with calcineurin inhibitor and methotrexate. The chain carries TRBV7-3 and TRBJ2-2; 7 bases align to TRBD2. The sequence was collected from a female patient aged 30-39 years who received an allogeneic stem cell transplant from an unrelated donor, was CMV-positive, and had acute and chronic GVHD. Among the T cells, some may be from the graft donor. The CDR3 DNA follows: TGTGCCAGCAGTCCGGGGGGCACCGGGGAGCTGTTTTTT. It encodes CASSPGGTGELFF. The variable domain in full, with the rest retrieved from reference TRBV7-3 and TRBJ2-2, is GAGVSQTPSNKVTEKGKYVELRCDPISGHTALYWYRQSLGQGPEFLIYFQGTGAADDSGLPNDRFFAVRPEGSVSTLKIQRTERGDSAVYLCASSPGGTGELFFGEGSRLTVL.